This T cell receptor (beta chain) is from a study of shared clonotypes between healthy human individuals. Overall study context: A donor's plate count was three for CD4 naive and three for CD4 memory; CD8 naive had two and CD8 memory one.

Donors, without exception, were Caucasian adults residing in Nashville, Tennessee. Turning to this clone: The antigen is not known.

The CDR3 runs to 12 residues. In germline, CDR1 is SGHVS, CDR2 FQNEAQ. Trimming left V 4 bases short and J 6 bases short, with 10 bases between. Overall study results and limits: Only blood was sampled, and tissue TCR repertoires likely differ from blood ones.

A roughly 200 ng quantity of DNA, tens of thousands of T cell genomes, went into the sorted-subset replicate PCRs. Sequencing used immunoSEQ multiplex PCR; TCRdb keeps in-frame clones, though not all of them. Among around 1.4 million clones, approximately 98.5% were seen once, and the ten largest hold approximately 0.38%. The sample comprised naive CD4+ T cells sorted from blood. Indicated subset: CD45RA+ positively selected. The genes are TRBV7-8 and TRBJ2-7, with no clear D. The source is a man aged 25 to 40 in good health. CDR3 sequence: CASSSGVGEQYF. CDR3 DNA: TGTGCCAGCAGCTCAGGAGTGGGCGAGCAGTACTTC.